This TCR beta chain was retrieved from a study of blood T cell repertoires in COVID-19. Patients at the Seattle site were enrolled during active infection and followed longitudinally. The table came from immunoSEQ multiplex PCR; TCRdb's copy has only in-frame clones and leaves some out. In the table there are about 260,000 clones, 75% to 95% of which are singletons. This clone has a single count. The CDR3 is made up of 16 amino acids. Germline V CDR1 and CDR2: LGHNA, YNFKEQ. Germline trimming cut 0 bases from V and 8 bases from J; bases unmatched to any gene: 10. The chain links TRBV4-2 to TRBJ2-1; 7 bases map to TRBD1. This TCR came from a person aged 18-35 years with COVID-19, enrolled during active disease. Material for sequencing was peripheral blood. CDR3: CASSQDSGGGSDEQFF. The CDR3 region has the DNA TGTGCCAGCAGCCAAGATTCAGGGGGTGGGTCGGATGAGCAGTTCTTC.